The next 26 T cell receptor beta chains were all read from a single sample in a study of cytomegalovirus exposure and HLA in healthy donors. Generated by immunoSEQ multiplex PCR, the TCRdb table keeps only in-frame clones and is missing some. This table has over 150,000 clones, 75% to 90% appearing once. The sequenced sample consisted of PBMCs. These receptors all stem from a man younger than 30 in good health and CMV-seropositive.

The CDR3 loop reads CASSLDSREQYF. The CDR3 DNA follows: TGTGCCAGCAGCCTCGACTCTCGCGAGCAGTACTTC. The chain recombines TRBV2 with TRBJ2-7; unclear D gene. Trimming took 6 bases from V and 6 from J, leaving 12 bases between them. CDR1 SNHLY and CDR2 FYNNEI come from the germline V gene. The CDR3 totals 12 residues.

The chain employs TRBV4-2 and TRBJ2-1; 8 bases are a match to TRBD2. Germline CDR1 LGHNA, CDR2 YNFKEQ. CDR3 length: 18 amino acids. V was pared by 4 bases and J by 5 bases, with 16 bases of the junction left unmatched. The CDR3, as DNA: TGTGCCAGCAGCCCCGACAAGAAGGGCGGGAGGAGAAACAATGAGCAGTTCTTC. It encodes CASSPDKKGGRRNNEQFF.

The rearrangement links TRBV7-6 to TRBJ2-3; 7 nucleotides align to TRBD2. After removal of 2 bases from V and 3 bases from J, the junction contained 8 bases not matched to a gene. There are 16 residues in the CDR3. CDR1 and CDR2 (germline): SGHVS, FNYEAQ. For the CDR3, the DNA is TGTGCCAGCAGCTTACTCCCGGGAGGCCTTACAGATACGCAGTATTTT. Its protein is CASSLLPGGLTDTQYF.

The rearrangement joins TRBV11-2 to TRBJ2-3, with a possible D match to TRBD2 (6 bases). Trimming removed 2 bases from V and 6 bases from J, with 18 bases in between. In germline, CDR1 is SGHAT, CDR2 FQNNGV. The CDR3 loop spans 16 amino acids. The DNA of the CDR3 is TGTGCCAGCAGCTTATTGCGGGACCGGGTTCGTGATACGCAGTATTTT. Its protein is CASSLLRDRVRDTQYF.

The chain carries TRBV6-5 and TRBJ1-6; a possible D gene is TRBD1 (5 bases). This CDR3 has 16 residues. Germline V gene data show CDR1 as MNHEY and CDR2 as SVGAGI. Between the trimmed V and J ends, which lost 2 bases and 4 bases, there was a span of 12 bases. The CDR3: CASSYGTEIYNSPLHF. The CDR3, as DNA: TGTGCCAGCAGTTACGGGACTGAAATATATAATTCACCCCTCCACTTT.

The chain recombines TRBV19 with TRBJ1-5; 7 nucleotides align to TRBD1. V lost 7 bases to trimming and J lost 4 bases; unmatched junction nucleotides: 7. Germline-derived CDR1 and CDR2 are LNHDA and SQIVND (reference sequence). The CDR3 sequence is 14 residues long. CDR3 in amino acids: CASIFTGANQPQHF. CDR3 bases: TGTGCCAGTATTTTCACAGGGGCAAATCAGCCCCAGCATTTT. Full variable domain (rest looked up from reference TRBV19 and TRBJ1-5): DGGITQSPKYLFRKEGQNVTLSCEQNLNHDAMYWYRQDPGQGLRLIYYSQIVNDFQKGDIAEGYSVSREKKESFPLTVTSAQKNPTAFYLCASIFTGANQPQHFGDGTRLSIL.

Only one count was recorded for this clone. V usage is TRBV28 and J usage is TRBJ2-5; 9 bases fit TRBD2. V lost 5 bases, J lost 7 bases, and 8 bases stayed unmatched. CDR3 length: 14 amino acids. Germline CDR1 MDHEN, CDR2 SYDVKM. CDR3 sequence (DNA): TGTGCCAGCAGTCTTTCGGGGCGGGAGGGGACCCAGTACTTC. Protein product: CASSLSGREGTQYF.

A few counts support this clone. The CDR3 DNA reads TGTGCCAGTAGTACTAAATCGGGAGCCTACGAGCAGTACTTC. Protein product: CASSTKSGAYEQYF. This chain connects TRBV19 to TRBJ2-7; weak D call: TRBD2 (6 bases). V lost 4 bases to trimming and J lost 2 bases, with 12 bases between them. The length of the CDR3 is 14 residues. The germline CDR1 and CDR2 sequences are LNHDA and SQIVND (reference sequence).

The CDR3 region has the DNA TGTGCCAGCCGGCCTAGCCTAAATCAGCCCCAGCATTTT. Translation gives CASRPSLNQPQHF. The V and J genes are TRBV18 and TRBJ1-5; D gene uncertain. Germline CDR1 is KGHSH and CDR2 is LQKENI. The CDR3 contains 13 residues. Trimming cost V 8 bases and J 4 bases, with 12 bases left between them. Full variable domain (outside the CDR3, taken from reference TRBV18 and TRBJ1-5): NAGVMQNPRHLVRRRGQEARLRCSPMKGHSHVYWYRQLPEEGLKFMVYLQKENIIDESGMPKERFSAEFPKEGPSILRIQQVVRGDSAAYFCASRPSLNQPQHFGDGTRLSIL.

This chain connects TRBV5-4 to TRBJ2-5; 7 bases agree with TRBD2. Germline V CDR1 and CDR2: SGHNT, YYREEE (reference sequence). CDR3 size: 16 residues. V shed 4 bases, J shed 1 base, and the junction held 10 bases outside the gene matches. The CDR3 reads CASSRGGAGFQETQYF. Written as DNA, the CDR3 is TGTGCCAGCAGCCGCGGGGGAGCGGGGTTCCAAGAGACCCAGTACTTC.

The chain carries TRBV9 and TRBJ1-3; D gene uncertain. Between the trimmed V and J ends, which lost 4 bases and 0 bases, there was a span of 8 bases. CDR1 and CDR2 (germline): SGDLS, YYNGEE. The CDR3 extends over 14 amino acids. In nucleotides, the CDR3 is TGTGCCAGCAGCCCCACGGTCTCTGGAAACACCATATATTTT. This sequence encodes CASSPTVSGNTIYF.

The chain joins TRBV30 to TRBJ1-1; 7 nucleotides line up with TRBD1. Trimming took 3 bases from V and 8 from J; bases not matched to a gene: 9. The CDR3 sequence is 13 residues long. Germline values: CDR1 GTSNPN, CDR2 SVGIG (reference sequence). CDR3 residues: CAWRSDRANEAFF. The CDR3 DNA follows: TGTGCCTGGAGGAGTGACAGGGCGAACGAAGCTTTCTTT.

The chain employs TRBV19 and TRBJ2-7; TRBD1 matches 10 bases. The V and J ends lost 3 bases and 6 bases, in that order; junction bases with no gene match: 11. Germline V lookup: CDR1 LNHDA, CDR2 SQIVND (reference sequence). The CDR3 covers 16 residues. CDR3 DNA sequence: TGTGCCAGTAGTATTAAGACAGGGGGCCCCCCTGGCGAGCAGTACTTC. This sequence encodes CASSIKTGGPPGEQYF. Full variable domain (outside the CDR3, taken from reference TRBV19 and TRBJ2-7): DGGITQSPKYLFRKEGQNVTLSCEQNLNHDAMYWYRQDPGQGLRLIYYSQIVNDFQKGDIAEGYSVSREKKESFPLTVTSAQKNPTAFYLCASSIKTGGPPGEQYFGPGTRLTVT.

The V and J genes are TRBV30 and TRBJ2-1, with D possibly being TRBD2 (6 bases). Per germline, CDR1 GTSNPN and CDR2 SVGIG (reference sequence). Trimming removed 4 bases from V and 9 bases from J, with 16 bases in between. The CDR3 sequence is 13 residues long. CDR3 amino acids: CAWTASLGGEQFF. The CDR3 nucleotides read TGTGCCTGGACTGCTTCCCTCGGGGGTGAGCAGTTCTTC.

This rearrangement joins TRBV19 to TRBJ1-2; D is ambiguous. The CDR3 has 12 residues. Germline assignment: CDR1 LNHDA and CDR2 SQIVND (reference sequence). V lost 6 bases and J 4 bases, leaving 9 bases between the germline ends. CDR3 amino acids: CASRAGSYGYTF. The CDR3 DNA sequence: TGTGCCAGTAGGGCAGGATCCTATGGCTACACCTTC.

The genes are TRBV29-1 and TRBJ1-1; 7 nucleotides match TRBD1. The V gene end was trimmed by 7 bases and the J gene end by 5 bases; junction bases not matched to a gene: 7. There are 12 residues in the CDR3. Per germline, CDR1 SQVTM and CDR2 ANQGSEA. CDR3 sequence reads: CSARQGGTEAFF. For the CDR3, the DNA is TGCAGCGCCAGACAGGGAGGAACTGAAGCTTTCTTT.

The CDR3 coding sequence is TGTGCCAGCAGCTCTTCCGGGACTAGAAGCTCCTACGAGCAGTACTTC. Protein product: CASSSSGTRSSYEQYF. The J gene is TRBJ2-7, the V gene TRBV13; 8 nucleotides agree with TRBD2. CDR1 and CDR2 from the germline V gene are PRHDT and FYEKMQ (reference sequence). This CDR3 is 16 amino acids long. The V segment lost 4 bases and the J segment 0 bases; nucleotides outside the gene matches: 8.

This rearrangement joins TRBV7-8 to TRBJ2-2; 10 positions agree with TRBD2. CDR3 size: 15 residues. Germline lookup yields CDR1 SGHVS and CDR2 FQNEAQ. Trimming took 8 bases from V and 6 from J; bases not matched to a gene: 9. For the CDR3, the DNA is TGTGCCAGCTGGGGAGCGGGGGGGGACTCCGGGGAGCTGTTTTTT. This sequence encodes CASWGAGGDSGELFF.

V is TRBV4-3 and J is TRBJ2-2; D uncertain. Trimming pared 0 bases from V and 4 bases from J, leaving 12 bases between. Germline V gives CDR1 LGHNA, CDR2 YSLEER. The CDR3 totals 16 residues. CDR3 loop: CASSQDLTSPTGELFF. In DNA, the CDR3 is TGCGCCAGCAGCCAAGATCTGACTTCCCCCACCGGGGAGCTGTTTTTT.

J is TRBJ1-4 and V is TRBV30; TRBD1 matches at 7 bases. The CDR3 consists of 14 residues. The trim removed 4 bases at V and 6 bases at J, leaving 8 bases unmatched. Germline V CDR1 and CDR2: GTSNPN, SVGIG (reference sequence). Here the CDR3 DNA reads TGTGCCTGGAAGGCGACAGGGCCTGATGAAAAACTGTTTTTT. As protein: CAWKATGPDEKLFF.

The V call is TRBV5-4, the J call TRBJ2-1; 8 nucleotides match TRBD2. The junction had 11 bases not matched to a gene; V was cut back by 0 bases and J by 9 bases. Germline V lookup: CDR1 SGHNT, CDR2 YYREEE (reference sequence). The CDR3 is 16 amino acids. CDR3 bases: TGTGCCAGCAGCTTGGATGAGGGACTAGGAAGGAGTGAGCAGTTCTTC. Residues: CASSLDEGLGRSEQFF.

V usage is TRBV19 and J usage is TRBJ1-1; no reliable D call. V lost 4 bases and J 0 bases, leaving 9 bases between the germline ends. This CDR3 region has 14 residues. Germline V lookup: CDR1 LNHDA, CDR2 SQIVND (reference sequence). CDR3 nucleotides: TGTGCCAGTAGTAATGAGTTTATGAACACTGAAGCTTTCTTT. Its translation: CASSNEFMNTEAFF.

This chain joins TRBV6-5 and TRBJ1-2; no clear D. V dropped 6 bases and J dropped 8 bases, with 16 bases sitting between them. CDR3 length: 13 amino acids. Germline V lookup: CDR1 MNHEY, CDR2 SVGAGI. CDR3 sequence: CASRFTLGVGYTF. The CDR3 bases are TGTGCCAGCAGGTTTACATTGGGAGTAGGCTACACCTTC.

The V gene is TRBV27, the J gene TRBJ2-7; 7 bases line up with TRBD1. Looked up from germline, CDR1 is MNHEY and CDR2 is SMNVEV (reference sequence). V shed 8 bases, J shed 3 bases, and the junction held 10 bases outside the gene matches. CDR3 length equals 14 residues. The CDR3 nucleotides read TGTGCCAGCGCCTACGGGGACAGCTTCTACGAGCAGTACTTC. This sequence encodes CASAYGDSFYEQYF.

The rearrangement joins TRBV5-1 to TRBJ2-7; TRBD2 matches at 10 bases. The CDR3 is 15 residues long. Per the germline V gene, CDR1 is SGHRS and CDR2 is YFSETQ. V was pared by 3 bases and J by 2 bases, with 5 bases of the junction left unmatched. The CDR3 region has the DNA TGCGCCAGCAGCTGGACTAGCGGCTACACCTACGAGCAGTACTTC. Translation: CASSWTSGYTYEQYF.

Details on this clone: A read error may account for a junction end that differs from germline. This chain uses TRBV7-2 with TRBJ1-3, with TRBD1 identical over 7 bases. The CDR3 extends over 13 amino acids. CDR1 SGHTA and CDR2 FQGNSA come from the germline V gene. In nucleotides, the CDR3 is TGTGCCAGCAGCTTAGACAGGGGAAATACCATATATTTT. Amino acids: CASSLDRGNTIYF.